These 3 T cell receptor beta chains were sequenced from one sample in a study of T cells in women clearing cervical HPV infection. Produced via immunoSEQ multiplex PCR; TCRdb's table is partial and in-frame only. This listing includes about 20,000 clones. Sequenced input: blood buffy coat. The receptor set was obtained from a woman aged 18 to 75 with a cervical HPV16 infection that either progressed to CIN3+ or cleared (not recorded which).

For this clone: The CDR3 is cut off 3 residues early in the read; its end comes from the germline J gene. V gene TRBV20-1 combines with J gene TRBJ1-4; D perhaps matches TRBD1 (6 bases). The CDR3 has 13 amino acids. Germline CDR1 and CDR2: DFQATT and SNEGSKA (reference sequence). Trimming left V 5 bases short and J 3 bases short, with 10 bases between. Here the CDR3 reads CSAYWTANEKLFF. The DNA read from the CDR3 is TGCAGTGCTTATTGGACAGCTAATGAAAAA.

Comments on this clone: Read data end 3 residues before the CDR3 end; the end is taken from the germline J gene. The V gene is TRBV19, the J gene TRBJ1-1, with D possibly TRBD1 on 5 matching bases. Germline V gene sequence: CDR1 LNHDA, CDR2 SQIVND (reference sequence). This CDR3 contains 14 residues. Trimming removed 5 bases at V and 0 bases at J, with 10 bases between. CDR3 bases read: TGTGCCAGTAGTGAACAGGCTCTGAACACTGAA. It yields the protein CASSEQALNTE. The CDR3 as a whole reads CASSEQALNTEAFF.

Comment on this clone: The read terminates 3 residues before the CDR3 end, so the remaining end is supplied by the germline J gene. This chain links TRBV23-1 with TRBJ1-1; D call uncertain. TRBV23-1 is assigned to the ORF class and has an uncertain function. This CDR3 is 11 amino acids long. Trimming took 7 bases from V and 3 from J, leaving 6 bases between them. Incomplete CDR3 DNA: TGCGCCAGCACCTTCGACACTGAA. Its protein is CASTFDTE. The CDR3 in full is CASTFDTEAFF.